The following is a T cell receptor beta chain sequence with its context. The antigen this receptor binds is unknown. One base away there is no much larger clone; base qualities are not given. TCRbeta CDR3 regions were amplified from genomic DNA using the immunoSEQ Assay, a bias-controlled multiplex PCR. The study's own analysis went as follows. Nucleated cell counts per sample were estimated from amplification of reference gene primers within the assay. To quantify the absolute abundance of each unique TCRbeta CDR3 rearrangement, sequence reads were collapsed and filtered. For each sample, productive Simpson clonality was calculated as the square root of Simpson's diversity index across productive rearrangements. Imported from immuneACCESS, the table was reduced by TCRdb to in-frame sequences with V and J called. These copies leave out some clones; in studies compared against another copy, an unresolved V gene accounts for under half, and the cause of the remainder is not known. That table furnishes V, J and clone size, whereas the DNA furnished D and trimming. The sample table records 200,000 to 250,000 clones; approximately 81% of these occur just once. Of the sample, approximately 3.8% falls within the top ten clones.

V lost 7 bases and J lost 9 bases; the stretch between them is 9 bases long. Reading from cysteine to phenylalanine, the CDR3 counts 12 amino acids. The retained sequence is limited to the CDR3, 36 bases, with the frame set at the first base. CDR1 KGHDR and CDR2 SFDVKD were looked up in the germline V gene. This entry belongs to a study of blood T cell repertoires in COVID-19 (dated by TCRdb to between 2020 and 2021). Notes on the research overall: The collaborator samples originated in the United States, Italy and Spain and spanned the acute and convalescent phases of COVID-19. The material from the prospective study consisted of cDNA or gDNA derived from T cells, B-cell-depleted T cells, or PBMCs. Deeply sampled blood TCRbeta repertoires from subjects exposed to, actively infected with, or recovered from COVID-19 were included in the dataset. The repertoires were made available in a free public database intended to serve as a resource for research on the immune response to SARS-CoV-2. The samples were drawn from the first 160 participants of the ongoing ImmuneRACE study and from 1,254 subjects provided by 6 global collaborators. A de-identified subject ID, COVID-19 status, age in years and sex were almost always included in the sample metadata. Where HLA class I and class II types were available, the types were taken from metadata supplied by the sample provider, not from assay-based typing.

Results and caveats for the whole study, not just this receptor: How much clinical and demographic metadata was included differed by source and by participant, and the metadata was provided uncurated.

The collaborating institutions used their own protocols to collect whole blood in K2EDTA tubes. Collaborator samples were shipped for TCRbeta analysis as frozen whole blood, isolated PBMCs, or DNA extracted from either sample type. The TCR was taken from an elderly woman with acute or convalescent COVID-19. The sequenced sample consisted of peripheral blood. Recombination linked TRBV24-1 to TRBJ1-6, with the D gene not confidently named. The CDR3 reads CATSQAGSPLHF. The DNA sequence follows: TGTGCCACCAGCCAGGCGGGTTCACCCCTCCACTTT.